The 22 T cell receptor beta chains reported below all come from one sample, sequenced in a study of T and B cells in COVID-19 patients. TRB rearrangements were amplified by multiplex PCR with BIOMED2 TRB-A/B primers. TCRdb processed the multiplex PCR reads anew with MiXCR; each CDR3 protein has one entry. This repertoire shows about 6,000 distinct CDR3 sequences, about 26% found once; its top ten account for more than 9%. TRB was amplified from about 240-490 ng of blood genomic DNA. What was sequenced was blood. Source of these receptors: a human donor with active COVID-19.

Judged by abundance, this clonotype is medium-sized. This chain connects TRBV29-1 to TRBJ2-4; no definite D call. Germline assignment: CDR1 SQVTM and CDR2 ANQGSEA. With 4 bases removed from V and 9 bases from J, the gap between germline ends came to 13 bases. This CDR3 comprises 12 residues. The CDR3 DNA reads TGCAGCGTTGGGTGGGATGGCAGCATTCAGTACTTC. Translated, it gives CSVGWDGSIQYF.

In this sample, this clonotype turned up once. The chain employs TRBV18 and TRBJ2-5, with TRBD2 matching over 8 bases. The DNA end favors TRBJ2-1, so the J call may be wrong. Germline V gene lookup returns CDR1 KGHSH and CDR2 LQKENI. The CDR3 is 17 amino acids. This CDR3 reads CASSQDLGLAPNNEQFF. In DNA, the CDR3 is TGTGCCAGCAGCCAAGACCTAGGACTAGCCCCGAACAATGAGCAGTTCTTC.

This clonotype is classed as medium-sized. The J gene is TRBJ2-6, the V gene TRBV12-3 or TRBV12-4; 9 bases map to TRBD1. This CDR3 region has 19 residues. V gave up 6 bases and J gave up 0 bases; unmatched junction bases: 12. The CDR3 region is CASRFLLGQGLSGANVLTF. CDR3 bases: TGTGCCAGCAGGTTTCTACTCGGACAGGGGCTCTCTGGGGCCAACGTCCTGACTTTC.

By share of the sample, this clonotype is medium-sized. The chain couples TRBV6-5 to TRBJ2-1; 11 bases line up with TRBD2. Germline CDR1 reads MNHEY; CDR2 reads SVGAGI. This CDR3 comprises 16 residues. V dropped 5 bases and J dropped 5; count of bases not matched to a gene: 8. CDR3 loop: CASSAHLAGGNNEQFF. The CDR3, as DNA: TGTGCCAGCAGTGCCCACCTAGCGGGGGGTAACAATGAGCAGTTCTTC.

This clonotype is labeled medium-sized. This chain joins TRBV18 and TRBJ1-6, with 8 bases aligning to TRBD1. Germline loops: CDR1 KGHSH, CDR2 LQKENI. The CDR3 consists of 17 residues. The junction had 7 bases not matched to a gene; V was cut back by 1 base and J by 5 bases. The CDR3 coding sequence is TGTGCCAGCTCACCACGGGGTGACAGGGGTAATAATTCACCCCTCCACTTT. Amino acid sequence: CASSPRGDRGNNSPLHF.

In this sample, this clonotype is medium-sized. The chain employs TRBV6-5 and TRBJ1-2; D not resolved. Germline V CDR1 and CDR2: MNHEY, SVGAGI. Deletions cut 2 bases from V and 8 bases from J, with 9 bases between. CDR3 size: 12 residues. The chain's CDR3 is CASSYLNGGYTF. The DNA for the CDR3 is TGTGCCAGCAGTTACCTAAACGGAGGCTACACCTTC.

On this clonotype: This may stem from a read error, because a much larger clone lies one nucleotide away. This chain links TRBV27 with TRBJ1-6; D gene unclear. This CDR3 is built from 14 residues. CDR1 and CDR2 from the germline V gene are MNHEY and SMNVEV (reference sequence). The CDR3 DNA reads TGTGCCAGCAGTCAGAGCTCCTATAATTCACCCTTCCACTTT. Encoded protein: CASSQSSYNSPFHF.

The V call is TRBV6-4, the J call TRBJ2-1; D not certain. V gave up 0 bases and J gave up 15 bases, with 18 bases separating them. The germline V gene encodes CDR1 MRHNA and CDR2 SNTAGT. There are 14 residues in the CDR3. The CDR3 coding sequence is TGTGCCAGCAGTGACTCGAATGTGGGTGGTATTCGGTTCTTC. This codes for CASSDSNVGGIRFF.

The V call is TRBV7-2, the J call TRBJ2-2; D ambiguous. The CDR3 consists of 14 residues. In germline, CDR1 is SGHTA, CDR2 FQGNSA. V shed 0 bases and J shed 4 bases, with 6 bases lying between them. The CDR3, as DNA: TGTGCCAGCAGCTTAGCGCCGGGCACCGGGGAGCTGTTTTTT. It encodes CASSLAPGTGELFF.

This clonotype is labeled as medium-sized. The chain carries TRBV27 and TRBJ2-1, with D possibly TRBD1 on 7 matching bases. This CDR3 is built from 17 residues. Per germline, CDR1 MNHEY and CDR2 SMNVEV (reference sequence). V was trimmed by 4 bases and J by 5 bases, leaving 21 bases between them. CDR3 protein: CASSSRLRGATNNEQFF. As DNA, the CDR3 is TGTGCCAGCAGTTCTCGCCTCAGGGGGGCGACGAACAATGAGCAGTTCTTC.

The V gene is TRBV15, the J gene TRBJ1-5; D ambiguous. This CDR3 region has 14 residues. Trimming removed 4 bases at V and 4 bases at J, with 11 bases between. From germline, CDR1 is LNHNV and CDR2 YYDKDF (reference sequence). The CDR3 DNA follows: TGTGCCACCAGCAAAGATCAGTTAAATCAGCCCCAGCATTTT. Translation gives CATSKDQLNQPQHF.

The rearrangement joins TRBV20-1 to TRBJ2-1; TRBD2 matches at 9 bases. The CDR3 covers 13 residues. Germline lookup yields CDR1 DFQATT and CDR2 SNEGSKA (reference sequence). V dropped 7 bases and J dropped 6; count of bases not matched to a gene: 7. The CDR3 nucleotides read TGCAGTGGTCTAGCGGGGATACTCAATGAGCAGTTCTTC. This codes for CSGLAGILNEQFF.

The chain links TRBV24-1 to TRBJ2-1; maybe TRBD1 (6 bases). This CDR3 is 14 amino acids long. The V end lost 0 bases, the J end lost 5 bases, and 7 bases lay between the germline ends. Looked up from germline, CDR1 is KGHDR and CDR2 is SFDVKD. The CDR3 nucleotides are TGTGCCACCAGTGATTTGAGACAGGACAATGAGCAGTTCTTC. Translated, it gives CATSDLRQDNEQFF.

The V and J genes are TRBV19 and TRBJ2-7; tentative D call: TRBD1 (6 bases). V dropped 3 bases and J dropped 5 bases, with 14 bases sitting between them. The CDR3 runs to 14 residues. CDR1 is LNHDA and CDR2 is SQIVND in the germline V gene (reference sequence). CDR3 DNA: TGTGCCAGTAGTATTAGGCAGGGGTCCAACGAGCAGTACTTC. It encodes CASSIRQGSNEQYF.

The CDR3 bases are TGTGCCACCAGTGTTCCTGGCCGAGAGGGGATTGAGCAGTTCTTC. Protein sequence: CATSVPGREGIEQFF. The chain couples TRBV24-1 to TRBJ2-1; D is possibly TRBD1 or TRBD2 (5 bases each). This CDR3 region has 15 residues. Germline CDR1 KGHDR, CDR2 SFDVKD. Trimming took off 5 bases at V and 9 bases at J, with 19 bases between the two ends.

This clonotype was seen only a few times. The chain links TRBV6-2 or TRBV6-3 to TRBJ2-2; 7 bases align to TRBD1. This CDR3 has 13 residues. V shed 9 bases, J shed 6 bases, and the junction held 7 bases outside the gene matches. Germline CDR1 reads MNHEY; CDR2 reads SVGEGT. CDR3 bases: TGTGCCAGTAGGGACAGTAGGGCCGGGGAGCTGTTTTTT. This translates into CASRDSRAGELFF.

For this clonotype: A much more abundant neighbour one base away suggests this may be a read error. This rearrangement joins TRBV6-5 to TRBJ1-4; no clear D. CDR3 length: 15 amino acids. Germline assignment: CDR1 MNHEY and CDR2 SVGAGI. CDR3 protein: CASIYMGTTNEKLFF. Here the CDR3 DNA reads TGTGCCAGCATTTACATGGGGACAACTAATGAAAAACTGTTTTTT.

This clonotype is categorized as medium-sized. DNA of the CDR3: TGTGCCTGGAGTAGGGTCGTGGAGACCCAGTACTTC. Encoded protein: CAWSRVVETQYF. The gene calls are TRBV30 and TRBJ2-5; D gene unclear. CDR1 and CDR2 (germline): GTSNPN, SVGIG (reference sequence). The V end was cut by 2 bases, the J end by 5 bases, with 9 bases between. The CDR3 is 12 residues long.

This clonotype ranks as medium-sized. The V and J genes are TRBV6-5 and TRBJ2-1, with TRBD2 as a possible D gene (6 bases). The V gene lost 8 bases and the J gene lost 3 bases, with 14 bases spanning the gap. Germline V gives CDR1 MNHEY, CDR2 SVGAGI. This CDR3 spans 14 amino acids. The CDR3 loop is CASGMQEGYNEQFF. The CDR3 DNA sequence: TGTGCCAGCGGGATGCAGGAGGGCTACAATGAGCAGTTCTTC.

This sequence joins TRBV6-5 and TRBJ2-5; a weak D match, TRBD1 (6 bases). This CDR3 contains 14 residues. In germline, CDR1 is MNHEY, CDR2 SVGAGI. V lost 0 bases, J lost 5 bases, and 10 bases lay in between. CDR3 region: CASSYSTRGETQYF. CDR3 bases: TGTGCCAGCAGTTACTCGACCAGGGGCGAGACCCAGTACTTC.

The chain recombines TRBV6-1 with TRBJ1-5; no firm D call. Trimming removed 7 bases at V and 2 bases at J, with 9 bases between. The CDR3 is made up of 13 amino acids. Per the germline V gene, CDR1 is MNHNS and CDR2 is SASEGT. DNA for the CDR3: TGTGCCAGCACTCCAACAGGCAATCAGCCCCAGCATTTT. Amino acid sequence: CASTPTGNQPQHF.

By sample fraction, this clonotype is medium-sized. The J gene is TRBJ2-1, the V gene TRBV5-5, with TRBD1 matching over 9 bases. The trim removed 5 bases at V and 12 bases at J, leaving 15 bases unmatched. The CDR3 covers 15 residues. In germline, CDR1 is SGHKS, CDR2 YYEKEE (reference sequence). The CDR3 DNA reads as TGTGCCAGCAGTCCGGCCGTTACAGGGGGCGGTGGGCAGTTCTTC. Amino acid sequence: CASSPAVTGGGGQFF.